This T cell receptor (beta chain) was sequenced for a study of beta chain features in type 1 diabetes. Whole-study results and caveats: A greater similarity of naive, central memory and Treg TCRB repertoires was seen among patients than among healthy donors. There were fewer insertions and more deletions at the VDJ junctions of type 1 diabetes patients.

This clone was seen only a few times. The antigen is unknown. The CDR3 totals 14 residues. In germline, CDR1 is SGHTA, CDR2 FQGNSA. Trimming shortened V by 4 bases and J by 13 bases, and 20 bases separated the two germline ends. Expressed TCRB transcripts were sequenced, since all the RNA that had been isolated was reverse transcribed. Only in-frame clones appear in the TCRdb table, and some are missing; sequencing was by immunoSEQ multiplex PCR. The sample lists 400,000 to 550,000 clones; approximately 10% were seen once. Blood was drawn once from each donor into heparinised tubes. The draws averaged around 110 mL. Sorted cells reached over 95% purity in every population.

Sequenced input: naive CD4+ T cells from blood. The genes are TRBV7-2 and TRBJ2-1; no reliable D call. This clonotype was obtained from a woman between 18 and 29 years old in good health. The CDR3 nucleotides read TGTGCCAGCAGCTCTGTCCTTAGGCAGTTAGCCCAGTTCTTC. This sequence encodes CASSSVLRQLAQFF. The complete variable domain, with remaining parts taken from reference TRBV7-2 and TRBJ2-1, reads GAGVSQSPSNKVTEKGKDVELRCDPISGHTALYWYRQSLGQGLEFLIYFQGNSAPDKSGLPSDRFSAERTGGSVSTLTIQRTQQEDSAVYLCASSSVLRQLAQFFGPGTRLTVL.